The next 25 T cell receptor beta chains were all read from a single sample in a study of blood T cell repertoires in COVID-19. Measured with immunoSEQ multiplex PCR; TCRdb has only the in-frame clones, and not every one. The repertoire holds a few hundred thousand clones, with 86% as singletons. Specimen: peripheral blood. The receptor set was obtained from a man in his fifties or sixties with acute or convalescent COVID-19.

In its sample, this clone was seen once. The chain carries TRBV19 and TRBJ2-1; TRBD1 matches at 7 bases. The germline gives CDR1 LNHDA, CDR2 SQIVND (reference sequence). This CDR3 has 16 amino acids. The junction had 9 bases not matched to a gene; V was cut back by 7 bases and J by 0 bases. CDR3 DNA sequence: TGTGCCAGTACCGTTGACAGGGCAAGCTCCTACAATGAGCAGTTCTTC. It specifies CASTVDRASSYNEQFF.

This chain's CDR3 is CASSETSFYGYTF. The CDR3 coding sequence is TGTGCCAGCAGTGAAACGAGTTTCTATGGCTACACCTTC. The chain carries TRBV2 and TRBJ1-2; D is ambiguous. Germline-derived CDR1 and CDR2 are SNHLY and FYNNEI. CDR3 length equals 13 residues. Trimming pared 2 bases from V and 4 bases from J, leaving 8 bases between. Supplemented by reference TRBV2 and TRBJ1-2, the full variable domain reads EPEVTQTPSHQVTQMGQEVILRCVPISNHLYFYWYRQILGQKVEFLVSFYNNEISEKSEIFDDQFSVERPDGSNFTLKIRSTKLEDSAMYFCASSETSFYGYTFGSGTRLTVV.

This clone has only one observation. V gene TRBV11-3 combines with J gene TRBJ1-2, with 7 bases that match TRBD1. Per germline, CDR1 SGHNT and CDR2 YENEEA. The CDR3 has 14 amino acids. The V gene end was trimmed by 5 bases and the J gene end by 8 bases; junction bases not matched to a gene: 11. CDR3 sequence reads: CASSPRQGLGGYTF. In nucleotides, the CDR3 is TGTGCCAGCAGCCCACGACAGGGTTTGGGAGGCTACACCTTC.

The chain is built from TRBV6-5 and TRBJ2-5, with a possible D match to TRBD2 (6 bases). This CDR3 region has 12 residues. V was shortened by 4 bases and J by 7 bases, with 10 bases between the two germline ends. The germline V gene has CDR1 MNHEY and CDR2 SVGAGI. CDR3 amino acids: CASSLTGGTQYF. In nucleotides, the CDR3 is TGTGCCAGCAGTTTAACCGGGGGGACCCAGTACTTC.

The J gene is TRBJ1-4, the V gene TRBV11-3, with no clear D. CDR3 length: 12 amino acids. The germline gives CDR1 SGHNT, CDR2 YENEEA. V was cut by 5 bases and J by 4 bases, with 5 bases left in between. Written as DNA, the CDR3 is TGTGCCAGCAGCCCAAATAATGAAAAACTGTTTTTT. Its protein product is CASSPNNEKLFF. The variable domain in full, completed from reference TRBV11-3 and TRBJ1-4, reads EAGVVQSPRYKIIEKKQPVAFWCNPISGHNTLYWYLQNLGQGPELLIRYENEEAVDDSQLPKDRFSAERLKGVDSTLKIQPAELGDSAVYLCASSPNNEKLFFGSGTQLSVL.

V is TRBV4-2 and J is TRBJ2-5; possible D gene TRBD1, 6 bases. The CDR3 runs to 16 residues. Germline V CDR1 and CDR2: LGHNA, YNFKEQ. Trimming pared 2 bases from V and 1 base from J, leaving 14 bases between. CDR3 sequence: CASSQLGDRSQETQYF. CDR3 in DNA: TGTGCCAGCAGCCAACTGGGCGACAGGTCCCAAGAGACCCAGTACTTC.

The CDR3 protein is CASSHDTEAFF. The CDR3 region has the DNA TGTGCCAGCTCTCATGACACTGAAGCTTTCTTT. The rearrangement links TRBV18 to TRBJ1-1; D remains unclear. This CDR3 comprises 11 residues. V lost 6 bases and J lost 3, with 5 bases in between. Germline CDR1 reads KGHSH; CDR2 reads LQKENI.

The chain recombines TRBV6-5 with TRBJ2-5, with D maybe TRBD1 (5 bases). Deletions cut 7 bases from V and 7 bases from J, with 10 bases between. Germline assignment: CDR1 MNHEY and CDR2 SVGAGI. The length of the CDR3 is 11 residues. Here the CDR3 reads CASTGQGTQYF. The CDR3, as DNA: TGTGCCAGCACCGGGCAGGGGACCCAGTACTTC.

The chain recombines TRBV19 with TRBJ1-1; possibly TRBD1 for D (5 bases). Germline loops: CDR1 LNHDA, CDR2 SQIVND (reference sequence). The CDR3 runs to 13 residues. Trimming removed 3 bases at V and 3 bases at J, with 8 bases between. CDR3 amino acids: CASSIPGDTEAFF. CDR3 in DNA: TGTGCCAGTAGTATCCCGGGGGACACTGAAGCTTTCTTT.

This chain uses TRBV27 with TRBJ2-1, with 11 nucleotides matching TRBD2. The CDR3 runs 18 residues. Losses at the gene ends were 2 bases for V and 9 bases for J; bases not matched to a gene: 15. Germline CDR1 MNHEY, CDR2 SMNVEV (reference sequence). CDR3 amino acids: CASSLGLAGGKPVGEQFF. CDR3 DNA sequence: TGTGCCAGCAGTTTAGGGCTAGCGGGAGGTAAGCCCGTCGGTGAGCAGTTCTTC.

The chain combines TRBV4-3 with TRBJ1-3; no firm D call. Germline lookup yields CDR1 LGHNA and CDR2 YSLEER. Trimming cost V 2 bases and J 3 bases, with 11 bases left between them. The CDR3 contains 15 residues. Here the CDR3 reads CASSQSDGGGNTIYF. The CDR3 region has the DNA TGCGCCAGCAGCCAATCAGACGGCGGTGGAAACACCATATATTTT.

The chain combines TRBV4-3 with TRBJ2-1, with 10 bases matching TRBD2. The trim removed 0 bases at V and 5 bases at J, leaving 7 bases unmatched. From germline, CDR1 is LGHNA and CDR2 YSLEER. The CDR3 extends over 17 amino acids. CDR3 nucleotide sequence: TGCGCCAGCAGCCAAGATCAAGGTAGCGGGAGGAACAATGAGCAGTTCTTC. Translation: CASSQDQGSGRNNEQFF.

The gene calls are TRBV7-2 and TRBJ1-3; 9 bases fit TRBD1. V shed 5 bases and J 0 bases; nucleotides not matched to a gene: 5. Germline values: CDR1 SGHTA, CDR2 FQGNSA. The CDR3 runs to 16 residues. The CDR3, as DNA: TGTGCCAGCAGCCCCCAGACAGGGGGCTCTGGAAACACCATATATTTT. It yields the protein CASSPQTGGSGNTIYF.

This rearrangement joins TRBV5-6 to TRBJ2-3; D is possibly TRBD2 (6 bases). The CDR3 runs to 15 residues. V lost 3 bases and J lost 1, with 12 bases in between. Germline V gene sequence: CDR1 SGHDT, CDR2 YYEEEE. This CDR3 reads CASSWRDGGTDTQYF. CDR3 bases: TGTGCCAGCAGCTGGAGGGACGGGGGCACAGATACGCAGTATTTT.

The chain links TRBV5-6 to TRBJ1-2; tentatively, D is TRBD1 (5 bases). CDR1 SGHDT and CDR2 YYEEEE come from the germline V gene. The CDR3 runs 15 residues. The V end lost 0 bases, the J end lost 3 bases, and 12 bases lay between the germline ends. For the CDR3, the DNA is TGTGCCAGCAGCTTGGGACAGCTGAACGACTATGGCTACACCTTC. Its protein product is CASSLGQLNDYGYTF.

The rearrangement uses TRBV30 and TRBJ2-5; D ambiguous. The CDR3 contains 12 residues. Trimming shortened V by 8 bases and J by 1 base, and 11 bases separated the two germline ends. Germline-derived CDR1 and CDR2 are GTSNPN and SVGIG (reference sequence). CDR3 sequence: CALTPSQETQYF. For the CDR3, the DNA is TGTGCCCTCACGCCGAGCCAAGAGACCCAGTACTTC.

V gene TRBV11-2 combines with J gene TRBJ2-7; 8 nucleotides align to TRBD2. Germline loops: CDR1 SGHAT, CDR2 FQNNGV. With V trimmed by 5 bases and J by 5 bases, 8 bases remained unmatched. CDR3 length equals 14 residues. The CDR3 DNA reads TGTGCCAGCAGCCCACCTGCGGGAGGCAACGAGCAGTACTTC. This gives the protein CASSPPAGGNEQYF.

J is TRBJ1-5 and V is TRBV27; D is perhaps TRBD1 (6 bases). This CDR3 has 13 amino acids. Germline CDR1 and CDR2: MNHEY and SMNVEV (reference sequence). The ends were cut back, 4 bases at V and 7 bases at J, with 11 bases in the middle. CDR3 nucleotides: TGTGCCAGCAGTTGGGGGGGCGGGCAGCCCCAGCATTTT. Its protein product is CASSWGGGQPQHF.

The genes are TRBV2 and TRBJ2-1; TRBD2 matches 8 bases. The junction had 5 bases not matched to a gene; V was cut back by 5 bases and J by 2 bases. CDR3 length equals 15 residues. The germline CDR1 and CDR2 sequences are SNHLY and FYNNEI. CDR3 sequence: CASSYGRAPYNEQFF. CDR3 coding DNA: TGTGCCAGCAGTTACGGGAGGGCCCCCTACAATGAGCAGTTCTTC.

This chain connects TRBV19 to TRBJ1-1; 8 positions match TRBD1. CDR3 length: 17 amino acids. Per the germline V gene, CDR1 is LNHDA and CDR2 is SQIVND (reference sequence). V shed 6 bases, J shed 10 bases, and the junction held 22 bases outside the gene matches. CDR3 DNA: TGTGCCAGTAGCCCGTCTCCACGGGACAGGTCCGGTAAGAGAGCTTTCTTT. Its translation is CASSPSPRDRSGKRAFF.

This CDR3 is CASSLPGRGLGQPQHF. The CDR3 DNA sequence: TGTGCCAGCAGTCTCCCCGGGAGGGGGCTTGGTCAGCCCCAGCATTTT. The J gene is TRBJ1-5, the V gene TRBV28; 7 nucleotides align to TRBD1. The CDR3 length is 16 residues. J lost 6 bases, V lost 5 bases, and 13 bases had no gene match. CDR1 is MDHEN, CDR2 SYDVKM, per germline.

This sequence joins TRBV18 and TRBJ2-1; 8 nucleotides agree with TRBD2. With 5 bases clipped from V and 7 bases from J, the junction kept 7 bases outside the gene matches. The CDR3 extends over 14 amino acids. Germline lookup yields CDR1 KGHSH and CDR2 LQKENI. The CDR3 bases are TGTGCCAGCTCAGAAATAGCGGGGAGGAATGAGCAGTTCTTC. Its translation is CASSEIAGRNEQFF.

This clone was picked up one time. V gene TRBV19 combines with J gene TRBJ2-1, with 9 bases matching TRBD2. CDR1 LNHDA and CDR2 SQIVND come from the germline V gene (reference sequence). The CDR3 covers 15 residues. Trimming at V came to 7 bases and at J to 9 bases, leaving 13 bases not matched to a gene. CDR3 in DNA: TGTGCCAGTACCTTGACTAGCGGTTTTACCAGTGAGCAGTTCTTC. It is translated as CASTLTSGFTSEQFF. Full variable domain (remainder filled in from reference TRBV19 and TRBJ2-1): DGGITQSPKYLFRKEGQNVTLSCEQNLNHDAMYWYRQDPGQGLRLIYYSQIVNDFQKGDIAEGYSVSREKKESFPLTVTSAQKNPTAFYLCASTLTSGFTSEQFFGPGTRLTVL.

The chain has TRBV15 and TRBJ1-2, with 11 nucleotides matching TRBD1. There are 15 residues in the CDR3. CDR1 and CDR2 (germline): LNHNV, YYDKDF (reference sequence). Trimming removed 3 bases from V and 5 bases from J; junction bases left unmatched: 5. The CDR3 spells CATSRDRGRIYGYTF. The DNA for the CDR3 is TGTGCCACCAGCAGGGACAGGGGGCGCATATATGGCTACACCTTC.

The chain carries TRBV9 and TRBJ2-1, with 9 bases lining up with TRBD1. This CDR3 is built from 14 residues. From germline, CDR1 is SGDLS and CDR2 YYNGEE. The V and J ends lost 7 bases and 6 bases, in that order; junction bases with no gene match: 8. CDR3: CASSRDRASNEQFF. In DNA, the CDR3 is TGTGCCAGCTCTAGGGACAGGGCCAGCAATGAGCAGTTCTTC.